Listed below are T cell receptor beta chains from one sample, sequenced in a study of shared clonotypes between healthy human individuals. Libraries were prepared by immunoSEQ multiplex PCR; TCRdb keeps only in-frame clonotypes and omits some of them. The repertoire holds about 1.1 million clones, 70% to 85% seen once, with 0.89% in the top ten. Sequenced input: memory CD4+ T cells from PBMCs. Receptors originate from a man younger than 35 in good health. Some clones in this sample may be carry-over from other donors' samples. CDR3s include the opening cysteine and the closing phenylalanine or tryptophan. A D gene is named only where the DNA matches it firmly. Some rows have no size entry. The others give once, few or many, or a class for an expanded clone.

>NA|TRBV18|NA|TRBJ1-1
CASSDQRNTEAFF
TGTGCCAGCTCAGATCAGAGGAACACTGAAGCTTTCTTT
>TRBD1|TRBV5-1|NA|TRBJ2-1
CASSLPGQGRDEQFF
TGCGCCAGCAGCTTGCCAGGACAGGGCAGAGATGAGCAGTTCTTC
>NA|TRBV5-6|NA|TRBJ2-1
CASRHGAVSNEQFF
TGTGCCAGCAGACATGGGGCCGTTAGCAATGAGCAGTTCTTC
>NA|TRBV28|NA|TRBJ2-4
CASSNLGTAKNIQYF
TGTGCCAGCAGTAACCTCGGGACAGCCAAAAACATTCAGTACTTC
>NA|TRBV6-4|NA|TRBJ2-5
CASRKKGSGETQYF
TGTGCCAGCAGAAAGAAGGGAAGCGGAGAGACCCAGTACTTC
>NA|TRBV5-1|NA|TRBJ2-1
CASSFRQVGSNSEQFF
TGCGCCAGCAGCTTCCGGCAGGTCGGTTCCAACAGTGAGCAGTTCTTC
>TRBD2|TRBV5-6|few|TRBJ2-4
CASSRLAGGPGNIQYF
TGTGCCAGCAGCAGGCTAGCGGGAGGGCCAGGGAACATTCAGTACTTC
>NA|TRBV9|NA|TRBJ1-1
CASSALGGDSRAFF
TGTGCCAGCAGCGCCCTGGGGGGCGATAGTCGAGCTTTCTTT
>NA|TRBV2|once|TRBJ1-1
CASSVRSGNTEAFF
TGTGCCAGCAGTGTTAGGTCTGGGAACACTGAAGCTTTCTTT
>TRBD2|TRBV28|NA|TRBJ2-1
CASSLWAGTKGNEQFF
TGTGCCAGCAGTTTATGGGCCGGGACTAAGGGGAATGAGCAGTTCTTC
>NA|TRBV28|NA|TRBJ1-2
CASTSPTGRGYGYTF
TGTGCCAGCACCAGCCCGACAGGTCGTGGCTATGGCTACACCTTC
>NA|TRBV15|many|TRBJ1-5
CATSRDRQPQHF
TGTGCCACCAGCAGAGATCGGCAGCCCCAGCATTTT